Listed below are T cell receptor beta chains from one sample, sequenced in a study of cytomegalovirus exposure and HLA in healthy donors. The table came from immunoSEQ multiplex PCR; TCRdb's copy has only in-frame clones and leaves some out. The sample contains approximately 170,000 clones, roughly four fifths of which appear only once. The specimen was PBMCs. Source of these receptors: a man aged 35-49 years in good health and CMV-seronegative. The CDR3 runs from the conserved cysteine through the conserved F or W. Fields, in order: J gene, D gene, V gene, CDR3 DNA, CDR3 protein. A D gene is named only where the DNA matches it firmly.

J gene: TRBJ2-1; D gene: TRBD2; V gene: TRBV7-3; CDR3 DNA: TGTGCCAGCGGGGAGGGAGGGCCAAATGAGCAGTTCTTC; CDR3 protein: CASGEGGPNEQFF
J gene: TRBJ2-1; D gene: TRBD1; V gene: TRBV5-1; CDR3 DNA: TGCGCCAGCAGCTTGGCCGGACAGGGGCCCTACAATGAGCAGTTCTTC; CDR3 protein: CASSLAGQGPYNEQFF
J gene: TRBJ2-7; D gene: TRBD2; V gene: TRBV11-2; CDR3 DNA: TGTGCCAGCAGGCGGCTAGCGGGACTTATTTACGAGCAGTACTTC; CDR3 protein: CASRRLAGLIYEQYF
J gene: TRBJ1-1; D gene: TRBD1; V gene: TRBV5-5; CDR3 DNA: TGTGCCAGCAGCTTGTCGGGACAGGGGGTTACTGAAGCTTTCTTT; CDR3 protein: CASSLSGQGVTEAFF
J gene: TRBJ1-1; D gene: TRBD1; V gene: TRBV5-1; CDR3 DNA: TGCGCCAGCACGTGGGACAGAACAGGGGTTACTGAAGCTTTCTTT; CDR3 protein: CASTWDRTGVTEAFF
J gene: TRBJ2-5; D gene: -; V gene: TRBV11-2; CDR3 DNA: TGTGCCAGCATCGGAGGGGGGGGAGAGACCCAGTACTTC; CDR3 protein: CASIGGGGETQYF
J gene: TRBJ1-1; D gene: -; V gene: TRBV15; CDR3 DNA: TGCGCCATTGCCAGGGATACTGAAGCTTTCTTT; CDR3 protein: CAIARDTEAFF
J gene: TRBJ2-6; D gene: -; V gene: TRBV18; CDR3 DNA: TGTGCCAGCTCACCACCCCCAGGTGGATTCCTCTCTGGGGCCAACGTCCTGACTTTC; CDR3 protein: CASSPPPGGFLSGANVLTF
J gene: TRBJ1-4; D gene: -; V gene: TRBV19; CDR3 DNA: TGTGCCAGTCGGGGGGCAGGGGATGAAAAACTGTTTTTT; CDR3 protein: CASRGAGDEKLFF
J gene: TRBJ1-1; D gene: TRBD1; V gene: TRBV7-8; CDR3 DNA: TGTGCCAGCAGCCTTTCTTTGACAGGGTGGGACACTGAAGCTTTCTTT; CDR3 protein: CASSLSLTGWDTEAFF